What follows are 9 T cell receptor beta chains derived from one specimen sequenced in a study of blood T cell repertoires in COVID-19. Sequencing was performed with immunoSEQ multiplex PCR; in TCRdb, only in-frame clones are kept and a portion is missing. Seen here are some 300,000 clones, around 87% observed once, and the top ten hold 1% to 1.5%. The specimen was peripheral blood. These receptors came from a man aged 70-80 years with acute or convalescent COVID-19.

A single count supports this clone. Within the sample, other DNA sequences also encode this same CDR3. The chain employs TRBV19 and TRBJ2-5; 11 bases are a match to TRBD2. CDR3 size: 15 residues. The germline gives CDR1 LNHDA, CDR2 SQIVND (reference sequence). V lost 3 bases and J lost 2; bases outside the gene matches: 2. DNA of the CDR3: TGTGCCAGTAGTATCCTAGCGGGAGGTCAAGAGACCCAGTACTTC. Translation: CASSILAGGQETQYF. The whole variable domain, filled in from reference TRBV19 and TRBJ2-5, reads DGGITQSPKYLFRKEGQNVTLSCEQNLNHDAMYWYRQDPGQGLRLIYYSQIVNDFQKGDIAEGYSVSREKKESFPLTVTSAQKNPTAFYLCASSILAGGQETQYFGPGTRLLVL.

The chain has TRBV6-2 or TRBV6-3 and TRBJ2-1; D may be TRBD1 (6 bases). Trimming took 0 bases from V and 3 from J, leaving 15 bases between them. The CDR3 has 17 amino acids. Germline V gene data show CDR1 as MNHEY and CDR2 as SVGEGT. CDR3 sequence reads: CASSYSPSGGHYNEQFF. CDR3 nucleotides: TGTGCCAGCAGTTACTCCCCAAGTGGGGGACACTACAATGAGCAGTTCTTC.

V is TRBV29-1 and J is TRBJ1-5; TRBD1 might be the D (5 bases). In germline, CDR1 is SQVTM, CDR2 ANQGSEA. V lost 4 bases and J 3 bases, leaving 10 bases between the germline ends. This CDR3 is 13 amino acids long. The CDR3 sequence is CSVVWGLNQPQHF. DNA for the CDR3: TGCAGCGTTGTCTGGGGCCTCAATCAGCCCCAGCATTTT.

The chain is built from TRBV5-1 and TRBJ2-7; D might be TRBD1 (5 bases). This CDR3 is built from 16 residues. The ends were cut back, 5 bases at V and 0 bases at J, with 18 bases in the middle. Germline CDR1 is SGHRS and CDR2 is YFSETQ. The CDR3 here is CASRISPDITSYEQYF. CDR3 in DNA: TGCGCCAGCAGAATCTCTCCGGACATAACCTCCTACGAGCAGTACTTC. The entire variable domain, with the rest obtained from reference TRBV5-1 and TRBJ2-7, is as follows: KAGVTQTPRYLIKTRGQQVTLSCSPISGHRSVSWYQQTPGQGLQFLFEYFSETQRNKGNFPGRFSGRQFSNSRSEMNVSTLELGDSALYLCASRISPDITSYEQYFGPGTRLTVT.

The chain joins TRBV3-1 (or the pseudogene TRBV3-2) to TRBJ1-2; the D is unclear. V was clipped by 11 bases and J by 5 bases, with 12 bases between them. The CDR3 loop spans 11 amino acids. In germline, CDR1 is LGHDT, CDR2 YNNKEL (reference sequence). The CDR3 reads CAVSTMYGYTF. The CDR3 coding sequence is TGTGCCGTATCTACTATGTATGGCTACACCTTC.

The rearrangement uses TRBV6-1 and TRBJ2-1; 7 positions agree with TRBD2. The CDR3 loop spans 16 amino acids. Losses at the gene ends were 0 bases for V and 7 bases for J; bases not matched to a gene: 9. Germline V gene data show CDR1 as MNHNS and CDR2 as SASEGT. The CDR3 is CASSEAGSLAVNEQFF. DNA of the CDR3: TGTGCCAGCAGTGAAGCCGGGAGTCTAGCGGTAAATGAGCAGTTCTTC.

This clone was seen only a few times. The chain uses TRBV14 and TRBJ1-2, with D tentatively TRBD1 (6 bases). Germline lookup yields CDR1 SGHDN and CDR2 FVKESK. V dropped 4 bases and J dropped 8 bases, with 17 bases sitting between them. The CDR3 is 14 amino acids. The CDR3 DNA reads as TGTGCCAGCAGCCGCTGGCGGGGGGCAGAAGGCTACACCTTC. Protein product: CASSRWRGAEGYTF.

The chain carries TRBV28 and TRBJ2-6; D not certain. The germline V gene has CDR1 MDHEN and CDR2 SYDVKM. The germline V and J ends were trimmed by 5 bases and 0 bases, with 20 bases remaining between them. This CDR3 has 19 residues. The CDR3 sequence is CASSPPAGGMSSGANVLTF. CDR3 nucleotide sequence: TGTGCCAGCAGTCCCCCGGCCGGCGGTATGAGCTCTGGGGCCAACGTCCTGACTTTC.

The chain combines TRBV9 with TRBJ2-3; D uncertain. This CDR3 is built from 14 residues. Germline loops: CDR1 SGDLS, CDR2 YYNGEE. V shed 2 bases and J shed 2 bases, with 9 bases lying between them. The DNA for the CDR3 is TGTGCCAGCAGCGTTACACCTCTCACAGATACGCAGTATTTT. Translation: CASSVTPLTDTQYF.